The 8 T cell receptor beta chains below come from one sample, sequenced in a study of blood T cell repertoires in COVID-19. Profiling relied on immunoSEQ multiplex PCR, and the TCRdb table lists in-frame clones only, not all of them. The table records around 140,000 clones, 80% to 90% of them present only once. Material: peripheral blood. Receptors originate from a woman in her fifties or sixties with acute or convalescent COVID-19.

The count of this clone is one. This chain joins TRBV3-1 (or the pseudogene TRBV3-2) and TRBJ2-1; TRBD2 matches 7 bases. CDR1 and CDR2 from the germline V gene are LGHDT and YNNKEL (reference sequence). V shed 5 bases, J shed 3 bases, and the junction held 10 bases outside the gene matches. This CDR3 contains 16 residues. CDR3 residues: CASSGVRERVYNEQFF. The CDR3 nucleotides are TGTGCCAGCAGCGGGGTGCGGGAGCGGGTCTACAATGAGCAGTTCTTC.

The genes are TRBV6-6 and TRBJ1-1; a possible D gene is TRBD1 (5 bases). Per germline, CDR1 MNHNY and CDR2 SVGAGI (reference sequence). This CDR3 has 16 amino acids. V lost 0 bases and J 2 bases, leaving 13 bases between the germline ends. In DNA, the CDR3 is TGTGCCAGCAGTTACTCCGGGGACTCCAGCAACACTGAAGCTTTCTTT. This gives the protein CASSYSGDSSNTEAFF.

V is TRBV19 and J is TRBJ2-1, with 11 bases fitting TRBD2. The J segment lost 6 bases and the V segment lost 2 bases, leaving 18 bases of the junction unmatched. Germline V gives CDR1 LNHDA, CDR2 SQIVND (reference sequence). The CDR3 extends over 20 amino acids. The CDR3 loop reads CASSIPHLNLAGGLSNEQFF. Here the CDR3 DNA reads TGTGCCAGTAGTATACCTCACCTTAATTTAGCGGGAGGGCTGAGCAATGAGCAGTTCTTC.

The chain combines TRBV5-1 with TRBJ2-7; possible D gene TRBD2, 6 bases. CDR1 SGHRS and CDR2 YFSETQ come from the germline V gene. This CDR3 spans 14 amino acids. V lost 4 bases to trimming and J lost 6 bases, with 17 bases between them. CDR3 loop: CASSTGTPGGEQYF. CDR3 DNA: TGCGCCAGCAGCACCGGGACTCCCGGCGGCGAGCAGTACTTC.

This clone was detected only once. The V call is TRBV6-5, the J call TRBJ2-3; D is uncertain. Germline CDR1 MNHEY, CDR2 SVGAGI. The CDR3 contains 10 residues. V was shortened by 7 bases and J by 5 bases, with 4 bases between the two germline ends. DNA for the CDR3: TGTGCCAGCACCGGAGATACGCAGTATTTT. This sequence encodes CASTGDTQYF.

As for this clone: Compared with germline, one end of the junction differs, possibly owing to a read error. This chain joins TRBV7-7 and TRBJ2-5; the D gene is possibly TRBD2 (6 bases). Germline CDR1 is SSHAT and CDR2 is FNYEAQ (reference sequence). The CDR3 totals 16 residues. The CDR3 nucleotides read TGTGCTAGCAGCCCTGGGGGAGCGGGCTCCCAAGAGACCCAGTACTTC. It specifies CASSPGGAGSQETQYF. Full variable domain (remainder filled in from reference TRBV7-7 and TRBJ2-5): GAGVSQSPRYKVTKRGQDVTLRCDPISSHATLYWYQQALGQGPEFLTYFNYEAQPDKSGLPSDRFSAERPEGSISTLTIQRTEQRDSAMYRCASSPGGAGSQETQYFGPGTRLLVL.

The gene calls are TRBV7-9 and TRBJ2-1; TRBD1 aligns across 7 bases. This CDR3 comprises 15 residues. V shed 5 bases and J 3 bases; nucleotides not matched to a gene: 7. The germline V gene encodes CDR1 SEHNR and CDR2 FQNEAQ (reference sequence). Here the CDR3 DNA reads TGTGCCAGCAGCCTAGACAGGGTTTTCTACAATGAGCAGTTCTTC. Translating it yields CASSLDRVFYNEQFF.

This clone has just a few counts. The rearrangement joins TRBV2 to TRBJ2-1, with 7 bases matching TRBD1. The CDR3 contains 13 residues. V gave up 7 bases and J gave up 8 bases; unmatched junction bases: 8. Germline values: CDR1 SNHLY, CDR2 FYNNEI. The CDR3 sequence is CASKGQLTDEQFF. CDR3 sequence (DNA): TGTGCCAGCAAGGGACAGTTGACTGATGAGCAGTTCTTC.